This T cell receptor (beta chain) emerged from a study of beta chain features in type 1 diabetes. With 1 base removed from V and 0 bases from J, the gap between germline ends came to 6 bases. The CDR3 spans 14 residues. The germline gives CDR1 SGHNT, CDR2 YYREEE (reference sequence). Comment on this clone: The antigen is unknown.

Expressed TCRB transcripts were sequenced because the isolated RNA had all been reverse transcribed beforehand. The assay was immunoSEQ multiplex PCR, and TCRdb's table has in-frame clones only and misses some. The repertoire includes approximately 150,000 clones, 9% of them detected once, and 0.75% sits in the top ten. CD45RO/CCR7/CD25/CD127/CD95/CD27 separated CD4+ naive, central memory, regulatory and stem cell-like memory cells by sorting. Whole-study results and caveats: Shorter TCRB CDR3s, moderately but significantly so, were found in Type 1 diabetes patients in all four CD4+ subsets.

The chain is built from TRBV5-4 and TRBJ2-3; D possibly corresponds to TRBD1 (5 bases). This clonotype was sampled from a man aged 30 to 39 with type 1 diabetes. Sequencing input: central memory CD4+ T cells from blood. The CDR3 region has the DNA TGTGCCAGCAGCTTGCAGGGTAGCACAGATACGCAGTATTTT. This gives the protein CASSLQGSTDTQYF.